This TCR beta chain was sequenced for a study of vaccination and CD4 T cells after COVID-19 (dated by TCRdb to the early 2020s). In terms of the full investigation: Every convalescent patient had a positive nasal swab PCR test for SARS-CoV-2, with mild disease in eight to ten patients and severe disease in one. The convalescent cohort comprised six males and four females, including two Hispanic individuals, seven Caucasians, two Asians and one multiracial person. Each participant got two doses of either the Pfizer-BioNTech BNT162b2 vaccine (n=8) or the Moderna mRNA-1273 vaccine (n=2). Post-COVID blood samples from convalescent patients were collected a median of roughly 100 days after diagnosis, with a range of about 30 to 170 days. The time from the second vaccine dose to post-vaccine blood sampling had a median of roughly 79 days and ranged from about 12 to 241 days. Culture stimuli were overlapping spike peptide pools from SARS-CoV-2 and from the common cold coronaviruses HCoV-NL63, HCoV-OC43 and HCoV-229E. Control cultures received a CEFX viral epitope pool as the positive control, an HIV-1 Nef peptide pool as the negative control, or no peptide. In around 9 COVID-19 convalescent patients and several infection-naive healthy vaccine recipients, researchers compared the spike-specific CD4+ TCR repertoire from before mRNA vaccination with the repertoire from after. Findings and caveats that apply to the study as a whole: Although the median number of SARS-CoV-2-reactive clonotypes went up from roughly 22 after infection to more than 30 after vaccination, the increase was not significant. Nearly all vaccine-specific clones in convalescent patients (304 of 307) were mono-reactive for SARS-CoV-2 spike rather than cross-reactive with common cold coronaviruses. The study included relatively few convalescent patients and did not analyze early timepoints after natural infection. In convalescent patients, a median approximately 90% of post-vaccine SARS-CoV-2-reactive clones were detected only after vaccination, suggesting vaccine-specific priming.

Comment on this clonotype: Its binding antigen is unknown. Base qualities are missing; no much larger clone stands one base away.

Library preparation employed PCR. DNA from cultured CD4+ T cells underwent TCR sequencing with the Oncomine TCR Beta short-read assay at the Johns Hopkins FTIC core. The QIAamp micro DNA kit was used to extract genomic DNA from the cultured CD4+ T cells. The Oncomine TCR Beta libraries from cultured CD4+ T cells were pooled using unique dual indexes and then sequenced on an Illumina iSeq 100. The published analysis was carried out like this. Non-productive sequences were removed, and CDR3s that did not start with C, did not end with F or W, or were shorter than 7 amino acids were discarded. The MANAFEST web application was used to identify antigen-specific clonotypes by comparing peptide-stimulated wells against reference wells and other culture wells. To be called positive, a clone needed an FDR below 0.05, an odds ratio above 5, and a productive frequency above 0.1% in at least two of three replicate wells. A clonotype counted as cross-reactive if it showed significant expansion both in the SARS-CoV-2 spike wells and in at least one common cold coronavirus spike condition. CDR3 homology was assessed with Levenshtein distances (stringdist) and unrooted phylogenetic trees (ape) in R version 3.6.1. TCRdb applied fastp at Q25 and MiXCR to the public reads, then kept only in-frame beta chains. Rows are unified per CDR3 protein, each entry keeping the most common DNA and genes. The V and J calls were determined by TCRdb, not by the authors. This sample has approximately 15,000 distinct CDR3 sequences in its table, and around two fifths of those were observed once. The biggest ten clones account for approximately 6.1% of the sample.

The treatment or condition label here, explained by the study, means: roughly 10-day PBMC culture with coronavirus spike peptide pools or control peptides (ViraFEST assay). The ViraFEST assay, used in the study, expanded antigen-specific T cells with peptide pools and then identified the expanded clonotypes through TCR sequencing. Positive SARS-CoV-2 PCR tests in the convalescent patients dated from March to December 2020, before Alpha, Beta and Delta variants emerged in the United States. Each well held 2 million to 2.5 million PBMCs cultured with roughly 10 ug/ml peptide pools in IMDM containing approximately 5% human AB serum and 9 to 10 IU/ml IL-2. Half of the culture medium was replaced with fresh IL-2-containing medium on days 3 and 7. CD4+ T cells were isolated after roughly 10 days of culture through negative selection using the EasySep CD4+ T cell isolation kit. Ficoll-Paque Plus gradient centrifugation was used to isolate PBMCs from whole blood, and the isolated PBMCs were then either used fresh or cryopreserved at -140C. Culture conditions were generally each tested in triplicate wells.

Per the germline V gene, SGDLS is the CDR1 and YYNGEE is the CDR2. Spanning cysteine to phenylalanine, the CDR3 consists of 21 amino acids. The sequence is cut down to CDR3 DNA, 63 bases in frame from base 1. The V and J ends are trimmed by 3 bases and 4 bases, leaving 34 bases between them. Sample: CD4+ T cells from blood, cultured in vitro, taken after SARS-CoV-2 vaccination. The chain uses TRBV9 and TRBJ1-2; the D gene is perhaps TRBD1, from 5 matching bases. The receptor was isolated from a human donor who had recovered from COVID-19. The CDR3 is CASSELDVAPCPGTSTYGYTF. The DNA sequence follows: TGTGCCAGCAGCGAACTAGATGTGGCCCCCTGTCCCGGGACGTCGACCTATGGCTACACCTTC.